Given below is one T cell receptor (beta chain) in context. The data are from a study of shared clonotypes between healthy human individuals. The V end was cut by 4 bases, the J end by 8 bases, with 15 bases between. Germline CDR1 and CDR2: SGHRS and YFSETQ. The CDR3 extends over 13 amino acids. Profiling relied on immunoSEQ multiplex PCR, and the TCRdb table lists in-frame clones only, not all of them. The sample has under 2,500,000 clones; approximately 94% are singletons. All participating donors were Caucasian adults from Nashville, Tennessee. The rearrangement uses TRBV5-1 and TRBJ1-2, with no clear D. Sequences were obtained from naive CD4+ T cells sorted from blood. This sample's subset: CD45RA+ positively selected. The receptor comes from a man younger than 35 in good health. The CDR3 DNA sequence: TGCGCCAGCAGCATCACCACGAAAGACGGCTACACCTTC. Translating it yields CASSITTKDGYTF. The full variable domain, in which reference TRBV5-1 and TRBJ1-2 provide the parts outside the CDR3, is KAGVTQTPRYLIKTRGQQVTLSCSPISGHRSVSWYQQTPGQGLQFLFEYFSETQRNKGNFPGRFSGRQFSNSRSEMNVSTLELGDSALYLCASSITTKDGYTFGSGTRLTVV.